A single T cell receptor (beta chain) is shown here with its context. The CDR3 sequence is 11 residues long. Trimming left V 4 bases short and J 3 bases short, with 4 bases between. Per germline, CDR1 MNHNY and CDR2 SVGAGI (reference sequence). The assay was immunoSEQ multiplex PCR, and TCRdb's table has in-frame clones only and misses some. Here the sample spans about 80,000 clones, about 92% being singletons. This sample was included in a study of T cell changes during pregnancy in multiple sclerosis. The TCR originated in a female donor with multiple sclerosis, enrolled in a pregnancy study. This sequence joins TRBV6-6 and TRBJ2-7; no reliable D call. This specimen was peripheral blood, taken before pregnancy. The CDR3 region is CASSSNYEQYF. CDR3 coding DNA: TGTGCCAGCAGTTCCAACTACGAGCAGTACTTC.